This TCR beta chain was identified in a study of graft-versus-host responses after intestinal transplantation. Study-level information: Isolated intestinal, liver-intestinal, or multivisceral transplants were what recipients had. Following induction with anti-thymocyte globulin, all recipients were given tacrolimus and steroids for two to three years.

On this clone: Its antigen is still unknown.

Study-wide results and caveats: Detection of GvH clones occurred in recipient marrow, and some had their first appearance in ileum or blood. Researchers found peak circulating GvH clone levels linked to early post-transplant HvG declines.

Trimming shortened V by 7 bases and J by 0 bases, and 12 bases separated the two germline ends. The CDR3 spans 15 residues. Germline V lookup: CDR1 MNHNS, CDR2 SASEGT. TCRdb's copy holds only in-frame clones and misses some; the assay was immunoSEQ multiplex PCR. The sample yields tens of thousands of clones, roughly 90% seen once. The sequence was collected from a human donor who received an intestinal transplant. The rearrangement joins TRBV6-1 to TRBJ1-4; D remains unclear. The starting material was unstimulated CD4+ T cells sorted from spleen or lymph node cells, obtained before intestinal transplant. The CDR3: CASTPVRTTNEKLFF. The DNA of the CDR3 is TGTGCCAGCACCCCGGTGAGGACAACTAATGAAAAACTGTTTTTT.